The clone carrying this T cell receptor beta chain was seen at least ten times. As yet, its antigen is unknown. The data originate from a study of T cells in Graves' hyperthyroidism and ophthalmopathy. The study's findings and limits: Ophthalmopathy and stable hyperthyroidism were told apart by a 13 V-J model. Ophthalmopathy was predicted by the model a median of roughly 6.6 months ahead of onset.

The length of the CDR3 is 14 residues. The V segment lost 3 bases and the J segment 9 bases; nucleotides outside the gene matches: 5. Germline CDR1 is MDHEN and CDR2 is SYDVKM. Regions amplified from RNA transcripts were the TCR beta CDR3 regions. During a first-round RT-PCR of the TCR CDR3, the HTBI primer set was used. From the multiplex PCR reads, TCRdb called clonotypes with MiXCR, one entry per CDR3 protein. Of under 400,000 distinct CDR3 sequences in the sample, about 20% are singletons; the top ten hold 45% to 55%. The TCR sequence derives from a woman aged 45 to 65 with Graves' hyperthyroidism. The source material was blood. The V and J genes are TRBV28 and TRBJ2-1, with 10 bases aligning to TRBD2. DNA for the CDR3: TGTGCCAGCAGTTTGCACCTAGCGGGAGTTGAGCAGTTCTTC. Protein: CASSLHLAGVEQFF.